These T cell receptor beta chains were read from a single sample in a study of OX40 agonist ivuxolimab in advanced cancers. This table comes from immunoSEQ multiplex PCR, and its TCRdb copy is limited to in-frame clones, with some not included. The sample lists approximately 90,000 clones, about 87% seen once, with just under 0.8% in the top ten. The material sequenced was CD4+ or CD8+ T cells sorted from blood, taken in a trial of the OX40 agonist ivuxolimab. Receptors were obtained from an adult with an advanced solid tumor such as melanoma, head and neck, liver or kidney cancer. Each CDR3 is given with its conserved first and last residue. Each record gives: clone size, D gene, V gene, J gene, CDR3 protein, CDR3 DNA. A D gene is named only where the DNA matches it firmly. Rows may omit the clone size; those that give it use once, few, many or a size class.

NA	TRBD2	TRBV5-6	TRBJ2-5	CASSLGLAGGRETQYF	TGTGCCAGCAGCTTGGGCCTAGCGGGGGGCAGGGAGACCCAGTACTTC
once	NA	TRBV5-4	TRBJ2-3	CASSLVVRGRTWDTQYF	TGTGCCAGCAGCTTGGTGGTCAGGGGGAGGACCTGGGATACGCAGTATTTT
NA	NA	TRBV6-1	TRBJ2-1	CASSGRDPYNEQFF	TGTGCCAGCAGTGGCCGGGACCCCTACAATGAGCAGTTCTTC
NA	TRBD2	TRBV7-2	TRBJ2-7	CASSLPGTSGNEQYF	TGTGCCAGCAGCTTGCCCGGGACTAGCGGCAACGAGCAGTACTTC
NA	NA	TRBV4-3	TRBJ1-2	CASSQDLPLTINYGYTF	TGCGCCAGCAGCCAAGATCTTCCACTGACGATTAACTATGGCTACACCTTC
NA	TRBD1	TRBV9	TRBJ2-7	CASSAGQAYEQYF	TGTGCCAGCAGCGCCGGACAGGCCTACGAGCAGTACTTC
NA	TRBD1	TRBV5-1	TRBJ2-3	CASSWGQVDTQYF	TGCGCCAGCAGCTGGGGACAGGTAGATACGCAGTATTTT
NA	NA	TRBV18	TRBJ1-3	CASSQREVSGNTIYF	TGTGCCAGCTCACAGAGGGAAGTTTCTGGAAACACCATATATTTT
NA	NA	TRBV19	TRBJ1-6	CASSIKKSSYNSPLHF	TGTGCCAGTAGTATTAAGAAGAGCTCCTATAATTCACCCCTCCACTTT
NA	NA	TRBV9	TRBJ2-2	CASSRQNTGELFF	TGTGCCAGCAGCCGACAGAACACCGGGGAGCTGTTTTTT
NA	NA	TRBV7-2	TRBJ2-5	CASSLALQGPQETQYF	TGTGCCAGCAGCTTAGCTTTACAAGGCCCCCAAGAGACCCAGTACTTC
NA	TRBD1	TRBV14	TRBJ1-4	CASSQDQTGIREKLFF	TGTGCCAGCAGCCAAGATCAGACAGGGATTCGGGAAAAACTGTTTTTT
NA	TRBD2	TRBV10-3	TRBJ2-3	CAISPTIAGPFGTQYF	TGTGCCATCAGTCCCACCATAGCGGGCCCGTTTGGTACGCAGTATTTT
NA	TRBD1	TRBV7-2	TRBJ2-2	CASSGLQGVTGELFF	TGTGCCAGCAGCGGGTTACAGGGGGTGACCGGGGAGCTGTTTTTT
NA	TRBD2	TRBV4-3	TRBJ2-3	CASSQELAGTDTQYF	TGCGCCAGCAGCCAAGAATTAGCGGGGACAGATACGCAGTATTTT
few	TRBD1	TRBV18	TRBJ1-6	CASSAQGNLGNSPLHF	TGTGCCAGCTCAGCACAGGGGAACTTAGGTAATTCACCCCTCCACTTT
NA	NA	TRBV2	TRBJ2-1	CASSDYQYNEQFF	TGTGCCAGCAGTGACTACCAATACAATGAGCAGTTCTTC
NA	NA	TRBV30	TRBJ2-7	CAWSRTAYEQYF	TGTGCCTGGAGTCGAACGGCCTACGAGCAGTACTTC
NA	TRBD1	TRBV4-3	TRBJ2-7	CASSPRQGGAGYEQYF	TGCGCCAGCAGCCCTCGACAGGGGGGGGCGGGCTACGAGCAGTACTTC
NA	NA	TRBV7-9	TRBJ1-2	CASSLVPNGHGYTF	TGTGCCAGCAGCTTAGTCCCTAATGGGCATGGCTACACCTTC
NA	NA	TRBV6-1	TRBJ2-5	CASSFLTRQTQYF	TGTGCCAGCAGTTTCTTAACACGGCAGACCCAGTACTTC
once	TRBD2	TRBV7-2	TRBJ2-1	CASSSPLAGGYNEQFF	TGTGCCAGCAGCTCACCCCTAGCGGGGGGCTACAATGAGCAGTTCTTC
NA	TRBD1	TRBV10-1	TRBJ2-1	CASSGNDRAGSEQFF	TGCGCCAGCAGTGGCAATGACAGGGCAGGATCTGAGCAGTTCTTC
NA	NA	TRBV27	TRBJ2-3	CASSTPYRDTQYF	TGTGCCAGCAGTACCCCTTATAGAGATACGCAGTATTTT
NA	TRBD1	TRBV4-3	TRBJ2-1	CASSRGVPGQGSTNEQFF	TGCGCCAGCAGCCGGGGGGTGCCGGGACAGGGGAGCACCAATGAGCAGTTCTTC
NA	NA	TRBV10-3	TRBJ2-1	CAISSGAGSEQFF	TGTGCCATCAGTTCCGGGGCCGGTAGTGAGCAGTTCTTC
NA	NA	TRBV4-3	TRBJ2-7	CASSQEKTGYEQYF	TGCGCCAGCAGCCAAGAGAAGACGGGCTACGAGCAGTACTTC
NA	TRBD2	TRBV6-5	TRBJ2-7	CASSYGGLADYYEQYF	TGTGCCAGCAGTTACGGGGGACTAGCGGATTACTACGAGCAGTACTTC
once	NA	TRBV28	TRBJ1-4	CASSLQYEKLFF	TGTGCCAGCAGTTTACAATATGAAAAACTGTTTTTT
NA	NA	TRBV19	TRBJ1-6	CASRFTGRTYNSPLHF	TGTGCCAGTAGATTTACAGGGCGCACCTATAATTCACCCCTCCACTTT
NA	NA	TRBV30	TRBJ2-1	CAWSGPGLYNEQFF	TGTGCCTGGAGTGGGCCCGGGCTCTACAATGAGCAGTTCTTC
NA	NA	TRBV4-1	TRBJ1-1	CASTSGGASMNTEAFF	TGCGCCAGTACCTCTGGGGGGGCCTCAATGAACACTGAAGCTTTCTTT
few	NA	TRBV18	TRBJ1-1	CASSPASAANTEAFF	TGTGCCAGCTCACCAGCTTCAGCAGCGAACACTGAAGCTTTCTTT
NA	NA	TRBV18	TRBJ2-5	CASSPGLGLETQYF	TGTGCCAGCTCACCGGGACTGGGGTTGGAGACCCAGTACTTC
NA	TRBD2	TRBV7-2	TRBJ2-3	CASSWTSGDGTDTQYF	TGTGCCAGCAGCTGGACTAGCGGGGACGGCACAGATACGCAGTATTTT
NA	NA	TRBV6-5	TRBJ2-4	CATTGPGGSIQYF	TGTGCCACCACGGGTCCCGGGGGAAGCATTCAGTACTTC
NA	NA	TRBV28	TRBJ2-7	CASRPSRVITDPYEQYF	TGTGCCAGCAGGCCCAGCAGGGTCATTACAGACCCCTACGAGCAGTACTTC
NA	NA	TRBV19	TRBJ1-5	CASNLYSNQPQHF	TGTGCCAGTAATCTGTATAGCAATCAGCCCCAGCATTTT
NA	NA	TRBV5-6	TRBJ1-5	CASSLQGQPQHF	TGTGCCAGCAGCTTGCAGGGTCAGCCCCAGCATTTT
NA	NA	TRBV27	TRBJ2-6	CASSLGTSRGANVLTF	TGTGCCAGCAGTTTAGGGACCTCAAGGGGGGCCAACGTCCTGACTTTC
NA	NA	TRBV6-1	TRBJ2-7	CASSVTRRNEQYF	TGTGCCAGCAGCGTGACCAGGAGAAACGAGCAGTACTTC
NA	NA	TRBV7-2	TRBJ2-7	CASSLGNSGGNYEQYF	TGTGCCAGCAGCTTAGGCAATTCAGGGGGGAACTACGAGCAGTACTTC
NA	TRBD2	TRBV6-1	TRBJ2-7	CASRRGGTIQVEQYF	TGTGCCAGCAGGCGGGGGGGGACCATCCAGGTCGAGCAGTACTTC
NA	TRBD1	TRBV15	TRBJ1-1	CATSRVYGQGHTEAFF	TGTGCCACCAGCAGGGTGTATGGACAGGGGCACACTGAAGCTTTCTTT
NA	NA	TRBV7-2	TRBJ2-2	CASSWDGSGELFF	TGTGCCAGCAGCTGGGACGGCTCCGGGGAGCTGTTTTTT
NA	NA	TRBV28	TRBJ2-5	CASITAREHEKTQYF	TGTGCCAGCATTACAGCGCGGGAACATGAGAAGACCCAGTACTTC
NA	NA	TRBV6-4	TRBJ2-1	CASSVLDSYNEQFF	TGTGCCAGCAGTGTCCTTGACAGCTACAATGAGCAGTTCTTC
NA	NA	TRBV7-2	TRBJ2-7	CASSLNPGVYEQYF	TGTGCCAGCAGCTTAAACCCGGGGGTATACGAGCAGTACTTC
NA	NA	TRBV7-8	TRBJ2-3	CASSLIVAVKGDTQYF	TGTGCCAGCAGCTTAATTGTAGCAGTGAAGGGAGATACGCAGTATTTT
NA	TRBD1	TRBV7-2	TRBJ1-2	CASSLGPGGGNYGYTF	TGTGCCAGCAGCTTAGGCCCAGGGGGCGGTAACTATGGCTACACCTTC
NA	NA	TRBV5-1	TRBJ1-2	CASSLDRLNYTF	TGCGCCAGCAGCTTGGACAGACTTAACTACACCTTC
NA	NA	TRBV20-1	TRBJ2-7	CSARRYEQYF	TGCAGTGCTAGGAGGTACGAGCAGTACTTC
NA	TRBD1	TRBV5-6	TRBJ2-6	CASSLERDRSSGANVLTF	TGTGCCAGCAGCTTGGAGAGGGACAGAAGCTCTGGGGCCAACGTCCTGACTTTC